This T cell receptor beta chain was profiled in a study of shared clonotypes between healthy human individuals. Notes on this clone: The antigen is not known.

From germline, CDR1 is SEHNR and CDR2 FQNEAQ (reference sequence). The CDR3 totals 13 residues. V was trimmed by 2 bases and J by 4 bases, leaving 8 bases between them. Template for every sorted-subset replicate PCR totaled 150 to 250 ng DNA, roughly 30,000 T cell genomes. Some clones are missing from TCRdb's copy, which holds only in-frame ones; the method was immunoSEQ multiplex PCR. The sample lists about 2.4 million clones, under 95% occurring once. The study's findings and limits: Generation of non-shared clonotypes was less probable than generation of clonotypes shared by all four donors. Sequencing depth was expected to affect clonotype sharing among donors.

What was sequenced was naive CD4+ T cells from PBMCs. This sample's subset: CD45RA+ positively selected. The chain joins TRBV7-9 to TRBJ2-5; a weak D match, TRBD2 (6 bases). This receptor was taken from a man younger than 30 in good health. Some clones in this sample may be carry-over from other donors' samples. CDR3 residues: CASSLLAAETQYF. The DNA for the CDR3 is TGTGCCAGCAGCTTATTAGCGGCAGAGACCCAGTACTTC.